The T cell receptor beta chain described here comes from a study of Graves' ophthalmopathy and Graves' hyperthyroidism. Study conclusions and caveats: A 13-signature model separated ophthalmopathy from stable hyperthyroidism, about 91% sensitivity, about 81% specificity. The model reached roughly 71% sensitivity and 72.22% specificity for predicting ophthalmopathy progression.

Researchers took RNA transcripts and amplified TCR beta CDR3 regions from them. Scientists carried out first-round RT-PCR using HTBI primers and then a second-round multiplex PCR. Using its own MiXCR run on the multiplex PCR reads, TCRdb lists one record per CDR3 protein. The sample holds roughly 300,000 distinct CDR3 sequences, roughly 15% seen once. This clonotype came up many times. Its antigen is unknown. The PBMCs originated from more than 7.5 ml of fresh peripheral blood. Germline lookup yields CDR1 LGHNA and CDR2 YSLEER. The V and J ends lost 1 base and 0 bases respectively, with 10 bases between them. This CDR3 has 16 residues.

The sequenced sample consisted of peripheral blood. This receptor was taken from an adult man with Graves' ophthalmopathy. V gene TRBV4-3 combines with J gene TRBJ1-3; D unclear. In DNA, the CDR3 is TGCGCCAGCAGCCAAGGAGCCGGGAGCTCTGGAAACACCATATATTTT. Protein: CASSQGAGSSGNTIYF.